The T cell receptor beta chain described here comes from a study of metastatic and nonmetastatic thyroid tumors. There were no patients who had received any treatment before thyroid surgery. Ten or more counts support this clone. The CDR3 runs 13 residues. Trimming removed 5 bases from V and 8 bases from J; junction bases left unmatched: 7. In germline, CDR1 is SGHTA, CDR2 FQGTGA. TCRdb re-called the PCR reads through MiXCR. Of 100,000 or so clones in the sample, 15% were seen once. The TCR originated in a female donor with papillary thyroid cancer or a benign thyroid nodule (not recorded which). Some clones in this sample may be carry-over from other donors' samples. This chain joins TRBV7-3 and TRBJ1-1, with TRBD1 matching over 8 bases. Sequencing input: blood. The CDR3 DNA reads TGTGCCAGCAGCGCCACAGGGGGTCGGGAAGCTTTCTTT. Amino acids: CASSATGGREAFF.